The clone carrying this TCR beta chain was detected many times. What it binds is unknown. Per germline, CDR1 SEHNR and CDR2 FQNEAQ (reference sequence). V was pared by 5 bases and J by 0 bases, with 3 bases of the junction left unmatched. The CDR3 is 15 amino acids. The data originate from a study of regulatory T cells in long-lasting Graves disease. Whole-study findings and limits: Persistent Graves' patients possessed reduced TCR diversity relative to recently diagnosed ones. Accuracy might have suffered from few samples. Preferential use of TRBV28, TRBJ1-2 and TRBJ2-5 was seen in persistent disease.

Time point given: persistent/refractory GD, antithyroid drugs over 5 years with positive TRAb. RNA isolated from PBMCs was used to make the TCR library. The collection involved drawing 7.5 to 9.5 milliliters of peripheral blood into EDTA tubes. Through Arm-PCR of CDR3 regions and iRepertoire HTBI primers, TCR beta libraries were built. TCRdb recomputed calls from the multiplex PCR reads with MiXCR, one row per CDR3 protein. The sample has over 350,000 distinct CDR3 sequences; around 21% are singletons. V gene TRBV7-9 combines with J gene TRBJ1-1; 10 bases are a match to TRBD1. This clonotype was sampled from a female donor with Graves disease. The specimen was peripheral blood mononuclear cells (PBMCs), collected when the disease was refractory, from a patient treated with antithyroid drugs. The CDR3 DNA reads as TGTGCCAGCAGCCAAGGACAGGGGGTGAACACTGAAGCTTTCTTT. It yields the protein CASSQGQGVNTEAFF.